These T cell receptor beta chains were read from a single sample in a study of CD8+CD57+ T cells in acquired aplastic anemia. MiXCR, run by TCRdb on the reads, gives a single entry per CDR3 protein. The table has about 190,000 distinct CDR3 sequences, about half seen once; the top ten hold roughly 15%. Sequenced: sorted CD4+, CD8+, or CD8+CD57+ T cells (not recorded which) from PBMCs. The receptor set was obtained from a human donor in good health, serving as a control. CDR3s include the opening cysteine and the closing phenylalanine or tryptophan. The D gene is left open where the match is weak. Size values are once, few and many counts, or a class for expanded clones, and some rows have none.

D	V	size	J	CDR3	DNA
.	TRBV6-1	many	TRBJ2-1	CASSAYNEQFF	TGTGCCAGCAGTGCATACAATGAGCAGTTCTTC
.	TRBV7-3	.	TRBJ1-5	CASNSPNQPQHF	TGTGCCAGCAATAGTCCCAATCAGCCCCAGCATTTT
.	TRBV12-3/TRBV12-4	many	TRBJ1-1	CASRIQGLNTEAFF	TGTGCCAGCAGAATACAGGGCTTGAACACTGAAGCTTTCTTT
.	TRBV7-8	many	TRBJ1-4	CASSVQATNEKLFF	TGTGCCAGCAGCGTACAAGCAACTAATGAAAAACTGTTTTTT
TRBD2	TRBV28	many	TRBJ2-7	CASRSAGGTYEQYF	TGTGCCAGCAGGTCGGCGGGGGGTACCTACGAGCAGTACTTC
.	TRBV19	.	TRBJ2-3	CASKIGDTQYF	TGTGCCAGTAAGATAGGGGATACGCAGTATTTT
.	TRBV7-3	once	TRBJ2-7	CASSLLEWGSGYEQYF	TGTGCCAGCAGCCTCCTGGAGTGGGGGTCTGGCTACGAGCAGTACTTC
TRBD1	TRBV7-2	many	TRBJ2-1	CASSLDGTGNNEQFF	TGTGCCAGCAGCTTAGACGGGACAGGGAACAATGAGCAGTTCTTC
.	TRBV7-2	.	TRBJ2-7	CASSLSGEAYEQYF	TGTGCCAGCAGCTTATCAGGGGAGGCCTACGAGCAGTACTTC
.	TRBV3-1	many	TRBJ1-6	CASSQGQTYNSPLHF	TGTGCCAGCAGCCAAGGACAGACCTATAATTCACCCCTCCACTTT
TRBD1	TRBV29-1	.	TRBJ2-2	CSVRDRETAGELFF	TGCAGCGTCCGGGACAGGGAGACCGCCGGGGAGCTGTTTTTT
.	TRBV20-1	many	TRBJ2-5	CSARAPLRQQETQYF	TGCAGTGCTAGAGCCCCCCTTCGGCAACAAGAGACCCAGTACTTC
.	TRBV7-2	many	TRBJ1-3	CASSPTGGYGNTIYF	TGTGCCAGCAGCCCCACGGGGGGATATGGAAACACCATATATTTT
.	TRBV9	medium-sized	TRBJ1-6	CASSARTGSYNSPLHF	TGTGCCAGCAGCGCCCGGACCGGCTCCTATAATTCACCCCTCCACTTT
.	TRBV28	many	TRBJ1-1	CASSPVDWNTEAFF	TGTGCCAGCAGCCCTGTGGACTGGAACACTGAAGCTTTCTTT
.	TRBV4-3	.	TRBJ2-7	CASSQSPSYEQYF	TGCGCCAGCAGCCAATCCCCCTCGTACGAGCAGTACTTC
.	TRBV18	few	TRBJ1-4	CASSPQSSTNEKLFF	TGTGCCAGCTCACCACAGTCCTCAACTAATGAAAAACTGTTTTTT
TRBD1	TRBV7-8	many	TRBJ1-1	CASSSGQGMNTEAFF	TGTGCCAGCAGCTCCGGACAGGGGATGAACACTGAAGCTTTCTTT
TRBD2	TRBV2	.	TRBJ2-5	CASSEILAAQETQYF	TGTGCCAGCAGTGAAATACTAGCGGCTCAAGAGACCCAGTACTTC
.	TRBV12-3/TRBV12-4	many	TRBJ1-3	CASNDQGKRNTIYF	TGTGCCAGCAATGACCAAGGGAAGAGAAACACCATATATTTT
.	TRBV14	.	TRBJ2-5	CASSDLGSGLETQYF	TGTGCCAGCAGCGACCTCGGATCGGGGCTAGAGACCCAGTACTTC
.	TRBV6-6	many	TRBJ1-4	CASRGNEKLFF	TGTGCCAGCAGGGGTAATGAAAAACTGTTTTTT
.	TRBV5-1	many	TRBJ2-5	CASSLRTVQETQYF	TGCGCCAGCAGCTTGAGAACCGTCCAAGAGACCCAGTACTTC
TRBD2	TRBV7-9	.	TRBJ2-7	CASSRSGGDYEQYF	TGTGCCAGCAGCCGTTCCGGGGGGGACTACGAGCAGTACTTC
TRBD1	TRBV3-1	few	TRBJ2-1	CASSPLTGAEQFF	TGTGCCAGCAGCCCTCTGACAGGGGCTGAGCAGTTCTTC
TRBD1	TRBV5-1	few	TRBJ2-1	CASSRPGQGANEQFF	TGCGCCAGCAGCCGGCCGGGACAGGGGGCCAATGAGCAGTTCTTC
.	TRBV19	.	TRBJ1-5	CASRAEGLQPQHF	TGTGCCAGTCGAGCGGAAGGGCTTCAGCCCCAGCATTTT
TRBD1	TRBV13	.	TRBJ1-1	CASSLSGQGDTEAFF	TGTGCCAGCAGCTTATCGGGACAGGGGGACACTGAAGCTTTCTTT
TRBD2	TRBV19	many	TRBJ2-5	CASSIQRGAETQYF	TGTGCCAGTAGTATACAGCGGGGGGCCGAGACCCAGTACTTC
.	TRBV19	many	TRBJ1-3	CASSLGSHGNTIYF	TGTGCCAGTAGCCTCGGGTCGCATGGAAACACCATATATTTT
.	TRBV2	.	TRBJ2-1	CASSLGPNNEQFF	TGTGCCAGCAGTTTGGGACCCAACAATGAGCAGTTCTTC
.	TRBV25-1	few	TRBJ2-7	CASSWRGITGGEQYF	TGTGCCAGCAGTTGGAGGGGGATTACCGGGGGCGAGCAGTACTTC
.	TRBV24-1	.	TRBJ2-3	CATSDAATDTQYF	TGTGCCACCAGTGATGCAGCGACAGATACGCAGTATTTT
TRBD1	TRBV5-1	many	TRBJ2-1	CASSLAGTGGLYNEQFF	TGCGCCAGCAGCTTGGCCGGGACAGGGGGCCTCTACAATGAGCAGTTCTTC
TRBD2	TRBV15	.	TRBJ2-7	CATSIRTSGSSEQYF	TGTGCCACCAGCATAAGGACTAGCGGGAGTTCCGAGCAGTACTTC
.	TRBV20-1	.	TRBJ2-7	CSANPGGTGYEQYF	TGCAGTGCTAACCCAGGGGGGACGGGCTACGAGCAGTACTTC
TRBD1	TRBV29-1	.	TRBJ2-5	CSTGVGETQYF	TGCAGTACAGGGGTTGGCGAGACCCAGTACTTC
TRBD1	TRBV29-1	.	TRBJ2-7	CSIGQDYEQYF	TGCAGCATTGGACAGGACTACGAGCAGTACTTC
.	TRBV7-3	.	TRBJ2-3	CASRSGDRHTDTQYF	TGTGCCAGCAGATCCGGGGACCGACACACAGATACGCAGTATTTT
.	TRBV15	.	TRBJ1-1	CATRRGGTEAFF	TGTGCCACCAGAAGAGGCGGCACTGAAGCTTTCTTT
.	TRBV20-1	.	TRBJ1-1	CSAPSWRENTEAFF	TGCAGTGCTCCGAGCTGGCGGGAGAACACTGAAGCTTTCTTT
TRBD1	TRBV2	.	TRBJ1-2	CAGPGGLMGGYTF	TGTGCCGGGCCAGGGGGCTTGATGGGTGGCTACACCTTC
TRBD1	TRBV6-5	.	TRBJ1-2	CASSYGQGGGYTF	TGTGCCAGCAGTTACGGACAGGGTGGGGGCTACACCTTC
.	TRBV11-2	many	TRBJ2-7	CASSPPGVLGYEQYF	TGTGCCAGCAGCCCCCCGGGGGTCTTAGGCTACGAGCAGTACTTC
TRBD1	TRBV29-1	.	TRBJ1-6	CSVGDRNSPLHF	TGCAGCGTTGGGGACAGGAATTCACCCCTCCACTTT
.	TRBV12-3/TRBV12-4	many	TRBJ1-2	CASSRGDLGYTF	TGTGCCAGCAGTCGCGGGGACTTGGGCTACACCTTC
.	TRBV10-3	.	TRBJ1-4	CAIRSSGGAYNEKLFF	TGTGCCATCAGGTCCAGCGGGGGGGCCTACAATGAAAAACTGTTTTTT
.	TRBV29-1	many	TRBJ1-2	CSVEDRGSTANYGYTF	TGCAGCGTTGAAGATCGGGGATCTACAGCTAACTATGGCTACACCTTC
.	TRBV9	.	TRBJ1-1	CASSAVQAPNTEAFF	TGTGCCAGCAGCGCAGTACAGGCACCGAACACTGAAGCTTTCTTT
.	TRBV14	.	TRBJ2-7	CASSPQGPPIEQYF	TGTGCCAGCTCACCTCAGGGACCACCTATCGAGCAGTACTTC
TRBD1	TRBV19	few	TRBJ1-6	CASTGQVGSLHF	TGTGCCAGTACCGGACAGGTTGGGAGCCTCCACTTT
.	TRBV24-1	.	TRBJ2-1	CATSDVGDNEQFF	TGTGCCACCAGTGACGTAGGGGACAATGAGCAGTTCTTC